The clone carrying this TCR beta chain was seen at least ten times. What it recognizes is unknown. The CDR3 contains 11 residues. In germline, CDR1 is MNHNY, CDR2 SVGAGI (reference sequence). Trimming removed 7 bases at V and 14 bases at J, with 15 bases between. The source of the sample is a study of T-cell reconstitution after alpha-beta-depleted transplantation in children. Study outcomes and limitations: Counts and diversity of T cells one year after transplant came mostly from newly produced T cells. By about two months after transplant, alpha-beta T cells reportedly arose from several hundred graft clones that had expanded.

TCRbeta library construction was performed incorporating unique molecular identifiers. TCRdb reanalysed the PCR reads using MiXCR and keeps one entry per CDR3 protein. The sample has under 850,000 distinct CDR3 sequences; around 13% are singletons. V is TRBV6-6 and J is TRBJ2-4; maybe TRBD2 (5 bases). The sequence derives from a girl aged 2 to 9 with congenital amegakaryocytic thrombocytopenia, due to receive a stem cell transplant. Source: PBMCs, taken before TCRalphabeta/CD19-depleted stem cell transplant. CDR3 amino acids: CASTTDGKKYF. The CDR3 DNA sequence: TGTGCCAGCACCACCGACGGGAAAAAGTACTTC.